One sample yielded the 28 T cell receptor beta chains listed below, sequenced in a study of OX40 agonist ivuxolimab in advanced cancers. Clones were sequenced by immunoSEQ multiplex PCR, and TCRdb holds only the in-frame ones, with some missing. The table lists tens of thousands of clones, roughly 89% of them singletons. Sequencing used CD4+ or CD8+ T cells sorted from blood, obtained in a trial of the OX40 agonist ivuxolimab. The receptors were sampled from an adult with an advanced solid tumor such as melanoma, head and neck, liver or kidney cancer.

J is TRBJ2-5 and V is TRBV9; 12 bases are a match to TRBD2. Germline loops: CDR1 SGDLS, CDR2 YYNGEE. Trimming took 0 bases from V and 7 from J; bases not matched to a gene: 7. This CDR3 contains 16 residues. CDR3 protein: CASSVGLAGAGGTQYF. CDR3 nucleotide sequence: TGTGCCAGCAGCGTAGGACTAGCGGGAGCAGGAGGGACCCAGTACTTC.

The chain recombines TRBV11-3 with TRBJ2-1, with unresolved D. With 6 bases removed from V and 8 bases from J, the gap between germline ends came to 14 bases. Germline CDR1 and CDR2: SGHNT and YENEEA. The CDR3 has 13 residues. The CDR3 spells CASRSSVADEQFF. CDR3 DNA sequence: TGTGCCAGCAGGTCGAGTGTGGCCGATGAGCAGTTCTTC.

Comment on this clone: Other DNA sequences in this specimen translate into the identical CDR3. V is TRBV28 and J is TRBJ1-2; D not resolved. V gave up 3 bases and J gave up 2 bases, with 1 base separating them. Germline CDR1 reads MDHEN; CDR2 reads SYDVKM. The CDR3 has 11 residues. CDR3 sequence reads: CASSLNYGYTF. The CDR3 DNA reads as TGTGCCAGCAGTTTGAACTATGGCTACACCTTC.

This clone was recorded only once. The J gene is TRBJ2-3, the V gene TRBV5-1; a weak D match, TRBD1 (6 bases). The CDR3 runs to 15 residues. Trimming took off 4 bases at V and 0 bases at J, with 12 bases between the two ends. The germline V gene encodes CDR1 SGHRS and CDR2 YFSETQ. The chain's CDR3 is CASSTSGASTDTQYF. Here the CDR3 DNA reads TGCGCCAGCAGCACATCAGGGGCTAGCACAGATACGCAGTATTTT. The whole variable domain, filled in from reference TRBV5-1 and TRBJ2-3, reads KAGVTQTPRYLIKTRGQQVTLSCSPISGHRSVSWYQQTPGQGLQFLFEYFSETQRNKGNFPGRFSGRQFSNSRSEMNVSTLELGDSALYLCASSTSGASTDTQYFGPGTRLTVL.

This clone was observed a few times. The rearrangement links TRBV2 to TRBJ1-6; the D gene is possibly TRBD1 (5 bases). In germline, CDR1 is SNHLY, CDR2 FYNNEI. This CDR3 spans 15 amino acids. Trimming pared 6 bases from V and 5 bases from J, leaving 14 bases between. The CDR3 region has the DNA TGTGCCAGCAGCCCCCAGGGTGCGAATAATTCACCCCTCCACTTT. Amino acids: CASSPQGANNSPLHF.

This rearrangement joins TRBV6-6 to TRBJ1-2; 8 nucleotides agree with TRBD1. Germline V gene lookup returns CDR1 MNHNY and CDR2 SVGAGI (reference sequence). V was clipped by 6 bases and J by 8 bases; unmatched bases: 11. This CDR3 is 14 amino acids long. The CDR3 DNA reads TGTGCCAGCAGGAAAACAGGGGGGCCTGGAGGCTACACCTTC. This gives the protein CASRKTGGPGGYTF.

On this clone itself: At the DNA level, this CDR3 is encoded by other sequences in the same sample as well. The chain couples TRBV15 to TRBJ1-5, with unresolved D. Per the germline V gene, CDR1 is LNHNV and CDR2 is YYDKDF (reference sequence). The CDR3 runs to 16 residues. V was shortened by 5 bases and J by 6 bases, with 20 bases between the two germline ends. The CDR3 here is CATSASPPQGSQPQHF. The CDR3 DNA is TGTGCCACCAGCGCATCTCCCCCACAAGGAAGTCAGCCCCAGCATTTT.

The chain couples TRBV4-1 to TRBJ2-3; D not resolved. From germline, CDR1 is MGHRA and CDR2 YSYEKL. The CDR3 consists of 14 residues. V was trimmed by 6 bases and J by 0 bases, leaving 10 bases between them. The CDR3 sequence: CASRFGFSTDTQYF. The CDR3 nucleotides are TGCGCCAGCAGATTCGGATTTAGCACAGATACGCAGTATTTT.

The V gene is TRBV4-3, the J gene TRBJ2-3; D gene unclear. Germline V lookup: CDR1 LGHNA, CDR2 YSLEER. The CDR3 totals 14 residues. The germline V and J ends were trimmed by 5 bases and 1 base, with 10 bases remaining between them. This CDR3 reads CASSIQAGTDTQYF. The CDR3 nucleotides read TGCGCCAGCAGCATACAAGCAGGCACAGATACGCAGTATTTT.

This sequence joins TRBV18 and TRBJ2-7, with 11 nucleotides matching TRBD2. CDR3 length: 16 amino acids. Trimming took 6 bases from V and 2 from J; bases not matched to a gene: 9. Germline V gene sequence: CDR1 KGHSH, CDR2 LQKENI. The DNA of the CDR3 is TGTGCCAGCTCGCAAAAACTAGCGGGGGAGACCTACGAGCAGTACTTC. Its translation: CASSQKLAGETYEQYF.

The chain recombines TRBV29-1 with TRBJ1-3; the D gene is possibly TRBD1 (5 bases). This CDR3 is built from 12 residues. In germline, CDR1 is SQVTM, CDR2 ANQGSEA. The V and J ends lost 6 bases and 0 bases respectively, with 6 bases between them. The CDR3 region is CSVGGSGNTIYF. The CDR3 nucleotides read TGCAGCGTGGGGGGCTCTGGAAACACCATATATTTT.

The chain is built from TRBV7-2 and TRBJ1-2; 7 bases map to TRBD1. J was trimmed by 5 bases and V by 5 bases; bases with no gene match: 5. Germline CDR1 SGHTA, CDR2 FQGNSA. The CDR3 loop spans 13 amino acids. The DNA for the CDR3 is TGTGCCAGCAGCCTAGGGACAGAGTATGGCTACACCTTC. Translation: CASSLGTEYGYTF.

The chain combines TRBV25-1 with TRBJ1-6, with a weak D call TRBD1 (6 bases). With 3 bases removed from V and 9 bases from J, the gap between germline ends came to 18 bases. The CDR3 runs 16 residues. CDR1 MGHDK and CDR2 SYGVNS come from the germline V gene. CDR3 in DNA: TGTGCCAGCAGTGACGACGGGGGGGGCTGGGGTTCACCCCTCCACTTT. Its translation: CASSDDGGGWGSPLHF.

J is TRBJ1-4 and V is TRBV30; D is possibly TRBD1 (5 bases). The CDR3 runs 13 residues. Germline CDR1 GTSNPN, CDR2 SVGIG (reference sequence). Trimming removed 8 bases from V and 4 bases from J, with 14 bases in between. The CDR3 is CALRGSNNEKLFF. The CDR3 bases are TGTGCCCTGAGGGGATCTAATAATGAAAAACTGTTTTTT.

This clone was counted a few times. J is TRBJ2-3 and V is TRBV9, with D unclear. The V and J ends lost 0 bases and 3 bases respectively, with 5 bases between them. Germline lookup yields CDR1 SGDLS and CDR2 YYNGEE. The CDR3 spans 13 residues. CDR3 sequence: CASSVATTDTQYF. The CDR3 DNA reads as TGTGCCAGCAGCGTAGCCACTACAGATACGCAGTATTTT. Full variable domain (outside the CDR3, taken from reference TRBV9 and TRBJ2-3): DSGVTQTPKHLITATGQRVTLRCSPRSGDLSVYWYQQSLDQGLQFLIQYYNGEERAKGNILERFSAQQFPDLHSELNLSSLELGDSALYFCASSVATTDTQYFGPGTRLTVL.

The gene calls are TRBV9 and TRBJ1-5, with 10 nucleotides matching TRBD1. The CDR3 spans 17 residues. Germline CDR1 and CDR2: SGDLS and YYNGEE. With V trimmed by 4 bases and J by 5 bases, 12 bases remained unmatched. Written as DNA, the CDR3 is TGTGCCAGCAGCACCCGGGACAGGGGTCCCGTTTATCAGCCCCAGCATTTT. Translated: CASSTRDRGPVYQPQHF.

This chain uses TRBV30 with TRBJ1-1; D is perhaps TRBD1 (6 bases). In germline, CDR1 is GTSNPN, CDR2 SVGIG (reference sequence). The CDR3 runs 14 residues. V lost 3 bases to trimming and J lost 1 base, with 12 bases between them. In DNA, the CDR3 is TGTGCCTGGAGCCGGGGGCGCAGGAACACTGAAGCTTTCTTT. Translation: CAWSRGRRNTEAFF.

The gene calls are TRBV2 and TRBJ2-5; possible D gene TRBD2, 5 bases. Per the germline V gene, CDR1 is SNHLY and CDR2 is FYNNEI. The CDR3 contains 14 residues. The V end lost 6 bases, the J end lost 0 bases, and 11 bases lay between the germline ends. The CDR3, as DNA: TGTGCCAGCAGGTACGGGATCCACCAAGAGACCCAGTACTTC. The encoded protein is CASRYGIHQETQYF.

The rearrangement links TRBV5-1 to TRBJ2-5, with D perhaps matching TRBD2 (6 bases). The CDR3 sequence is 15 residues long. V lost 4 bases to trimming and J lost 3 bases, with 16 bases between them. Germline CDR1 reads SGHRS; CDR2 reads YFSETQ. CDR3 in DNA: TGCGCCAGCAGCCTGCTCGGAACGGGGGAAGAGACCCAGTACTTC. As protein: CASSLLGTGEETQYF.

The CDR3 DNA sequence: TGTGCCAGTAGTTTACGGGACAGGAACACTGAAGCTTTCTTT. Translating gives CASSLRDRNTEAFF. The rearrangement uses TRBV19 and TRBJ1-1, with 7 bases identical to TRBD1. V was clipped by 5 bases and J by 1 base; unmatched bases: 4. Germline CDR1 is LNHDA and CDR2 is SQIVND (reference sequence). CDR3 length equals 14 residues.

The chain joins TRBV6-4 to TRBJ2-1, with TRBD2 identical over 12 bases. The germline V gene encodes CDR1 MRHNA and CDR2 SNTAGT. With 6 bases clipped from V and 8 bases from J, the junction kept 5 bases outside the gene matches. This CDR3 is 14 amino acids long. The DNA of the CDR3 is TGTGCCAGCAGCCAGACTAGCGGGGGCCATGAGCAGTTCTTC. The encoded protein is CASSQTSGGHEQFF.

The CDR3, as DNA: TGCAGCGTAGGGACAGGGGACGGCTATGGCTACACCTTC. This sequence encodes CSVGTGDGYGYTF. J is TRBJ1-2 and V is TRBV29-1; 10 nucleotides agree with TRBD1. Per the germline V gene, CDR1 is SQVTM and CDR2 is ANQGSEA. V lost 6 bases, J lost 4 bases, and 5 bases stayed unmatched. This CDR3 region has 13 residues.

This clone was picked up one time. The chain combines TRBV19 with TRBJ2-1, with TRBD2 matching over 13 bases. Trimming at V came to 8 bases and at J to 7 bases, leaving 5 bases not matched to a gene. The length of the CDR3 is 14 residues. Germline V gene data show CDR1 as LNHDA and CDR2 as SQIVND (reference sequence). The CDR3 DNA sequence: TGTGCCAGTGGGGGACTAGCGGGAAAGAATGAGCAGTTCTTC. Translated, it gives CASGGLAGKNEQFF.

This chain links TRBV6-1 with TRBJ1-5; weak D call: TRBD1 (5 bases). The ends were cut back, 2 bases at V and 5 bases at J, with 7 bases in the middle. Per the germline V gene, CDR1 is MNHNS and CDR2 is SASEGT. This CDR3 region has 13 residues. The CDR3 DNA follows: TGTGCCAGCAGTGAACAGGGATATCAGCCCCAGCATTTT. Its translation: CASSEQGYQPQHF.

This chain connects TRBV19 to TRBJ1-1, with 8 bases that match TRBD1. V dropped 9 bases and J dropped 5; count of bases not matched to a gene: 8. The CDR3 has 13 residues. CDR1 and CDR2 from the germline V gene are LNHDA and SQIVND (reference sequence). The CDR3 nucleotides read TGTGCCAGCACAGGGGGTAGTTCGACTGAAGCTTTCTTT. Protein: CASTGGSSTEAFF.

The chain combines TRBV6-1 with TRBJ2-4; D not resolved. Germline CDR1 MNHNS, CDR2 SASEGT. V was cut by 4 bases and J by 9 bases, with 13 bases left in between. This CDR3 is built from 13 residues. The DNA for the CDR3 is TGTGCCAGCAGTGTGTCACCTTTTCGCATTCAGTACTTC. Its translation: CASSVSPFRIQYF.

This chain's CDR3 is CSVILTGRYNEQFF. The CDR3 DNA follows: TGCAGCGTTATCTTGACAGGGCGCTACAATGAGCAGTTCTTC. The chain joins TRBV29-1 to TRBJ2-1; 7 bases match TRBD1. V dropped 5 bases and J dropped 3; count of bases not matched to a gene: 7. This CDR3 comprises 14 residues. Germline CDR1 is SQVTM and CDR2 is ANQGSEA.

This clone has just one count. The chain carries TRBV2 and TRBJ2-6; D possibly corresponds to TRBD1 (6 bases). The CDR3 runs to 14 residues. CDR1 and CDR2 from the germline V gene are SNHLY and FYNNEI. The germline V and J ends were trimmed by 11 bases and 4 bases, with 15 bases remaining between them. CDR3 region: CAAAGASGANVLTF. The DNA for the CDR3 is TGTGCCGCCGCAGGGGCCTCGGGGGCCAACGTCCTGACTTTC.